These 30 T cell receptor beta chains came from one sample sequenced in a study of shared clonotypes between healthy human individuals. Libraries were prepared by immunoSEQ multiplex PCR; TCRdb keeps only in-frame clonotypes and omits some of them. There are 300,000 to 400,000 clones in the sample; about 70% occur only once, and over 9.5% lies in the top ten. Sequenced sample: memory CD4+ T cells sorted from blood. Subset indicated: CD45RA-negative fraction. These TCRs come from a man aged 25-45 years in good health.

Many counts were recorded for this clone. The V and J genes are TRBV9 and TRBJ2-1; tentative D call: TRBD2 (5 bases). V was pared by 0 bases and J by 8 bases, with 9 bases between. The germline gives CDR1 SGDLS, CDR2 YYNGEE. This CDR3 comprises 13 residues. The CDR3 sequence: CASSVATRDEQFF. The CDR3 DNA follows: TGTGCCAGCAGCGTAGCTACGCGGGATGAGCAGTTCTTC. The full variable domain, its missing parts supplied by reference TRBV9 and TRBJ2-1, is DSGVTQTPKHLITATGQRVTLRCSPRSGDLSVYWYQQSLDQGLQFLIQYYNGEERAKGNILERFSAQQFPDLHSELNLSSLELGDSALYFCASSVATRDEQFFGPGTRLTVL.

This chain uses TRBV28 with TRBJ1-1, with 9 bases fitting TRBD1. The germline gives CDR1 MDHEN, CDR2 SYDVKM. V lost 7 bases and J lost 5; bases outside the gene matches: 11. CDR3 size: 15 residues. CDR3 sequence reads: CASTSSGQGWTEAFF. The CDR3 DNA sequence: TGTGCCAGCACCTCCTCCGGACAGGGGTGGACTGAAGCTTTCTTT.

The rearrangement uses TRBV15 and TRBJ2-6; no clear D. The CDR3 has 18 amino acids. Germline loops: CDR1 LNHNV, CDR2 YYDKDF (reference sequence). Trimming pared 1 base from V and 0 bases from J, leaving 13 bases between. CDR3 sequence reads: CATSRGISRSSGANVLTF. As DNA, the CDR3 is TGTGCCACCAGCAGAGGTATTAGCAGAAGCTCTGGGGCCAACGTCCTGACTTTC.

For the CDR3, the DNA is TGCGCCAGCGACGGCGGGAGGGGCTTGGATACGCAGTATTTT. Translating it yields CASDGGRGLDTQYF. The rearrangement uses TRBV10-1 and TRBJ2-3, with 9 bases that match TRBD2. The ends lost 8 bases at V and 6 bases at J; junction bases unmatched: 9. Germline CDR1 reads WNHNN; CDR2 reads SYGVQD (reference sequence). The CDR3 consists of 14 residues.

This clone has just a few counts. Other DNA sequences in the sample encode the same CDR3. The chain has TRBV6-1 and TRBJ1-5; the D gene is possibly TRBD1 (6 bases). Per the germline V gene, CDR1 is MNHNS and CDR2 is SASEGT. V lost 1 base and J 6 bases, leaving 16 bases between the germline ends. The CDR3 has 16 amino acids. CDR3: CASSEGLTGPGQPQHF. The CDR3, as DNA: TGTGCCAGCAGTGAAGGCCTGACAGGTCCAGGTCAGCCCCAGCATTTT.

Worth noting for this clone: Other nucleotide sequences from this sample produce the same CDR3. The chain recombines TRBV9 with TRBJ1-1; the D gene is possibly TRBD1 (5 bases). Trimming stripped 2 bases from V and 7 bases from J, with 9 bases between. The CDR3 length is 12 residues. Germline loops: CDR1 SGDLS, CDR2 YYNGEE. The DNA for the CDR3 is TGTGCCAGCAGCGTTGGGGGAGATGAAGCTTTCTTT. Protein sequence: CASSVGGDEAFF.

This chain links TRBV2 with TRBJ2-2, with 7 bases that match TRBD1. Germline CDR1 is SNHLY and CDR2 is FYNNEI. The CDR3 has 15 residues. The V and J ends lost 7 bases and 0 bases, in that order; junction bases with no gene match: 5. CDR3 sequence (DNA): TGTGCCAGCAACACGGGGACAGCGAACACCGGGGAGCTGTTTTTT. Translating gives CASNTGTANTGELFF.

The gene calls are TRBV11-2 and TRBJ1-4; 7 bases align to TRBD1. J was trimmed by 7 bases and V by 5 bases; bases with no gene match: 10. Germline assignment: CDR1 SGHAT and CDR2 FQNNGV. CDR3 length: 15 amino acids. The DNA for the CDR3 is TGTGCCAGCAGCCCCCTAGGGGGCGCGAGTGAAAAACTGTTTTTT. Protein: CASSPLGGASEKLFF.

This sequence joins TRBV5-6 and TRBJ2-2, with D possibly matching TRBD1 (6 bases). Trimming took 4 bases from V and 0 from J, leaving 13 bases between them. Germline values: CDR1 SGHDT, CDR2 YYEEEE. CDR3 size: 16 residues. The CDR3 is CASSMGHTSNTGELFF. CDR3 nucleotide sequence: TGTGCCAGCAGCATGGGACATACTTCGAACACCGGGGAGCTGTTTTTT.

This chain connects TRBV5-4 to TRBJ2-5, with 13 bases lining up with TRBD2. This CDR3 spans 15 amino acids. The germline gives CDR1 SGHNT, CDR2 YYREEE (reference sequence). J lost 5 bases, V lost 4 bases, and 5 bases had no gene match. The CDR3 protein is CASSPGLAGVETQYF. As DNA, the CDR3 is TGTGCCAGCAGCCCCGGACTAGCGGGAGTGGAGACCCAGTACTTC.

The chain links TRBV5-4 to TRBJ2-3; no firm D call. This CDR3 contains 14 residues. V was pared by 4 bases and J by 4 bases, with 13 bases between. Germline V gene sequence: CDR1 SGHNT, CDR2 YYREEE (reference sequence). The CDR3 sequence: CASSPTISADTQYF. The CDR3 DNA sequence: TGTGCCAGCAGCCCCACAATTTCGGCAGATACGCAGTATTTT.

DNA of the CDR3: TGTGCCAGCAGCTTAGATTCAGGCGCCGGATCCCACGAGCAGTACTTC. It translates to CASSLDSGAGSHEQYF. The rearrangement uses TRBV11-3 and TRBJ2-7; D ambiguous. Germline V CDR1 and CDR2: SGHNT, YENEEA. CDR3 length: 16 residues. V dropped 0 bases and J dropped 5 bases, with 17 bases sitting between them.

The V gene is TRBV7-2, the J gene TRBJ2-3; D perhaps matches TRBD2 (5 bases). The V end lost 5 bases, the J end lost 0 bases, and 21 bases lay between the germline ends. CDR1 and CDR2 (germline): SGHTA, FQGNSA. The length of the CDR3 is 18 residues. The CDR3 bases are TGTGCCAGCAGCCAGGACCGAACGAGCGGAAAAAGCACAGATACGCAGTATTTT. As protein: CASSQDRTSGKSTDTQYF.

The J gene is TRBJ2-5, the V gene TRBV19; TRBD2 aligns across 9 bases. CDR1 LNHDA and CDR2 SQIVND come from the germline V gene (reference sequence). V shed 1 base and J 2 bases; nucleotides not matched to a gene: 2. This CDR3 spans 15 amino acids. CDR3 amino acids: CASSIGTSVQETQYF. Written as DNA, the CDR3 is TGTGCCAGTAGTATAGGGACTAGCGTACAAGAGACCCAGTACTTC.

For the CDR3, the DNA is TGTGCCATCAGTGGCAGGGCCGGCACAGATACGCAGTATTTT. Translating gives CAISGRAGTDTQYF. The chain employs TRBV10-3 and TRBJ2-3; TRBD1 might be the D (5 bases). Trimming cost V 4 bases and J 1 base, with 9 bases left between them. The CDR3 covers 14 residues. The germline CDR1 and CDR2 sequences are ENHRY and SYGVKD.

This clone was counted a single time. The chain links TRBV28 to TRBJ2-2, with D perhaps TRBD2 (6 bases). Germline V gene data show CDR1 as MDHEN and CDR2 as SYDVKM. V was clipped by 4 bases and J by 0 bases, with 12 bases between them. This CDR3 is 16 amino acids long. CDR3 amino acids: CASSSPGAPNTGELFF. CDR3 DNA: TGTGCCAGCAGTTCCCCGGGAGCTCCGAACACCGGGGAGCTGTTTTTT.

The chain is built from TRBV5-6 and TRBJ2-7, with D unresolved. The length of the CDR3 is 13 residues. V was clipped by 1 base and J by 1 base, with 6 bases between them. CDR1 and CDR2 (germline): SGHDT, YYEEEE. CDR3 DNA sequence: TGTGCCAGCAGCTTGAGAGCTTCCTACGAGCAGTACTTC. Its protein is CASSLRASYEQYF.

CDR3 coding DNA: TGTGCCAGCAGCTTGGAATCTGATACTGAAGCTTTCTTT. Its protein is CASSLESDTEAFF. The chain recombines TRBV5-4 with TRBJ1-1; no definite D call. The CDR3 consists of 13 residues. CDR1 is SGHNT and CDR2 is YYREEE in the germline V gene (reference sequence). The V end lost 0 bases, the J end lost 5 bases, and 8 bases lay between the germline ends.

The V call is TRBV9, the J call TRBJ1-1; D is unclear. Trimming left V 0 bases short and J 7 bases short, with 7 bases between. The CDR3 extends over 12 amino acids. Germline V lookup: CDR1 SGDLS, CDR2 YYNGEE. CDR3 region: CASSVVSGEAFF. CDR3 in DNA: TGTGCCAGCAGCGTAGTTTCGGGTGAAGCTTTCTTT. Using reference TRBV9 and TRBJ1-1 for the parts outside the CDR3, the full variable domain is DSGVTQTPKHLITATGQRVTLRCSPRSGDLSVYWYQQSLDQGLQFLIQYYNGEERAKGNILERFSAQQFPDLHSELNLSSLELGDSALYFCASSVVSGEAFFGQGTRLTVV.

The chain couples TRBV18 to TRBJ1-2; D gene uncertain. The V end was cut by 2 bases, the J end by 4 bases, with 14 bases between. The CDR3 is made up of 15 amino acids. Germline V CDR1 and CDR2: KGHSH, LQKENI. The CDR3 DNA reads TGTGCCAGCTCACCAAACCAGGACCCCTCCTATGGCTACACCTTC. It specifies CASSPNQDPSYGYTF. Looking up the rest from reference TRBV18 and TRBJ1-2 gives the full variable domain: NAGVMQNPRHLVRRRGQEARLRCSPMKGHSHVYWYRQLPEEGLKFMVYLQKENIIDESGMPKERFSAEFPKEGPSILRIQQVVRGDSAAYFCASSPNQDPSYGYTFGSGTRLTVV.

This sequence joins TRBV15 and TRBJ2-2; 7 bases match TRBD2. Losses at the gene ends were 9 bases for V and 2 bases for J; bases not matched to a gene: 6. This CDR3 region has 14 residues. Germline values: CDR1 LNHNV, CDR2 YYDKDF (reference sequence). CDR3 amino acids: CATRRDYNTGELFF. CDR3 DNA: TGTGCCACAAGGAGGGACTACAACACCGGGGAGCTGTTTTTT.

This clone has more than one count but fewer than ten. The rearrangement joins TRBV5-4 to TRBJ1-2, with 8 bases identical to TRBD1. Germline lookup yields CDR1 SGHNT and CDR2 YYREEE (reference sequence). With V trimmed by 0 bases and J by 3 bases, 4 bases remained unmatched. The CDR3 covers 15 residues. The CDR3 is CASSLGQGAHYGYTF. DNA of the CDR3: TGTGCCAGCAGCTTGGGGCAGGGGGCACACTATGGCTACACCTTC.

With regard to this clone: A much larger clone is a single base away; this may be a read error. This chain uses TRBV11-2 with TRBJ2-7; D is unclear. Trimming stripped 4 bases from V and 3 bases from J, with 4 bases between. Germline assignment: CDR1 SGHAT and CDR2 FQNNGV. CDR3 length: 11 residues. Written as DNA, the CDR3 is TGTGCCAGCAGCTCCCACTACGAGCAGTACTTC. Amino acid sequence: CASSSHYEQYF.

The chain has TRBV5-1 and TRBJ1-5; no definite D call. V lost 0 bases and J lost 0, with 7 bases in between. This CDR3 spans 15 amino acids. In germline, CDR1 is SGHRS, CDR2 YFSETQ. The CDR3 nucleotides are TGCGCCAGCAGCTTGGATGGGTATAGCAATCAGCCCCAGCATTTT. It translates to CASSLDGYSNQPQHF.

The CDR3 region has the DNA TGTGCCCTAACTGAAGGGCCCAACACTGAAGCTTTCTTT. This sequence encodes CALTEGPNTEAFF. V gene TRBV10-3 combines with J gene TRBJ1-1; D uncertain. The germline gives CDR1 ENHRY, CDR2 SYGVKD. The CDR3 totals 13 residues. Trimming stripped 11 bases from V and 2 bases from J, with 15 bases between.

This clone was counted a few times. The same CDR3 is also encoded by other DNA sequences in this sample. This chain uses TRBV28 with TRBJ1-1; 7 bases fit TRBD1. This CDR3 spans 12 amino acids. Germline CDR1 and CDR2: MDHEN and SYDVKM. Losses at the gene ends were 7 bases for V and 4 bases for J; bases not matched to a gene: 3. CDR3 in DNA: TGTGCCAGCAACCCAGGGGGCACTGAAGCTTTCTTT. This gives the protein CASNPGGTEAFF.

This chain joins TRBV7-6 and TRBJ2-3; 9 bases line up with TRBD2. The germline gives CDR1 SGHVS, CDR2 FNYEAQ. This CDR3 has 16 amino acids. Trimming at V came to 1 base and at J to 6 bases, leaving 8 bases not matched to a gene. The CDR3 bases are TGTGCCAGCAGCTTAGGGGCGGGAGGGCCGTTCGATACGCAGTATTTT. It is translated as CASSLGAGGPFDTQYF.

The chain recombines TRBV7-2 with TRBJ2-3, with D perhaps being TRBD1 or TRBD2 (6 bases each). Germline CDR1 and CDR2: SGHTA and FQGNSA. Trimming removed 5 bases at V and 8 bases at J, with 14 bases between. CDR3 length equals 13 residues. Written as DNA, the CDR3 is TGTGCCAGCAGCGAACGACTAGGGGGTACGCAGTATTTT. Protein sequence: CASSERLGGTQYF.

This clone was seen once. This sequence joins TRBV7-9 and TRBJ2-7; a possible D gene is TRBD2 (6 bases). Germline assignment: CDR1 SEHNR and CDR2 FQNEAQ (reference sequence). This CDR3 spans 16 amino acids. V was cut by 3 bases and J by 1 base, with 16 bases left in between. The CDR3 reads CASSFESGRGSYEQYF. The CDR3 bases are TGTGCCAGCAGCTTTGAAAGCGGCCGGGGGTCCTACGAGCAGTACTTC.

The chain employs TRBV7-4 and TRBJ2-4; D remains unclear. The V end lost 1 base, the J end lost 9 bases, and 10 bases lay between the germline ends. The germline gives CDR1 SGHVT, CDR2 SQSDAQ. CDR3 length: 13 residues. The CDR3 region is CASSLDARSIQYF. The CDR3 DNA is TGTGCCAGCAGCTTAGACGCTAGATCCATTCAGTACTTC.